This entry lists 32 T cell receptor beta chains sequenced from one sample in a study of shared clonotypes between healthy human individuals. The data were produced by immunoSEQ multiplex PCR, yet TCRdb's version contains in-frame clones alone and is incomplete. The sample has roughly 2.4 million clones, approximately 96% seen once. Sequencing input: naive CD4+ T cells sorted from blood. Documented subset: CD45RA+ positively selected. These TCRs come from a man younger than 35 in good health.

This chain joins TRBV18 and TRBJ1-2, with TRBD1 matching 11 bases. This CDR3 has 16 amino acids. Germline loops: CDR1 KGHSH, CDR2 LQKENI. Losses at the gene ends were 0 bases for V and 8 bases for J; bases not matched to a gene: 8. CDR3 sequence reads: CASSPPLLGTGGGYTF. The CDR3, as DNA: TGTGCCAGCTCACCACCTCTGCTAGGGACAGGGGGAGGCTACACCTTC.

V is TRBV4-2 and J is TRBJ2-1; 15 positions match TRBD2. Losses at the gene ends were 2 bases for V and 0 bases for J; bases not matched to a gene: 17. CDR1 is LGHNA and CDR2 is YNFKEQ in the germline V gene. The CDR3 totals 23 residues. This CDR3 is CASSQQPGLAGGASASSYNEQFF. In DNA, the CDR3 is TGTGCCAGCAGCCAACAACCGGGACTAGCGGGGGGTGCATCCGCGAGCTCCTACAATGAGCAGTTCTTC.

The CDR3 is CAITGGWETQYF. DNA of the CDR3: TGTGCCATAACAGGGGGCTGGGAGACCCAGTACTTC. The chain carries TRBV21-1 and TRBJ2-5; the D call in the table, TRBD1, was not verified against the DNA. TRBV21-1 is flagged as a pseudogene. This CDR3 spans 12 amino acids.

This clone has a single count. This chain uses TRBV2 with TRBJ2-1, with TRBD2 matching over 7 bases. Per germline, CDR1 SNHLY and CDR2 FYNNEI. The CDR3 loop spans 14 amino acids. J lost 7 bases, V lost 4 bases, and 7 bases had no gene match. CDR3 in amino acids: CASSAGLLINEQFF. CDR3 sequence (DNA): TGTGCCAGCAGTGCGGGACTACTCATTAATGAGCAGTTCTTC.

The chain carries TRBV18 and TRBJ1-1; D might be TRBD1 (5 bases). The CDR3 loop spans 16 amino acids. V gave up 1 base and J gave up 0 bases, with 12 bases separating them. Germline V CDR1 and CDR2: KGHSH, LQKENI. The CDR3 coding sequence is TGTGCCAGCTCACCACGAAGGGGTTCCATGAACACTGAAGCTTTCTTT. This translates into CASSPRRGSMNTEAFF.

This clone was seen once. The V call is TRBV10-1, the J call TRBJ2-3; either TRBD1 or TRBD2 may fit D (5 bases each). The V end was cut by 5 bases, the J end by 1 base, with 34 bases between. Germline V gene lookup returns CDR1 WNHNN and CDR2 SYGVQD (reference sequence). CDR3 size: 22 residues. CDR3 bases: TGCGCCAGCAGTATGCTCCGGGATGGGGACGTTAAGGAAGGGCAATGCACAGATACGCAGTATTTT. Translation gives CASSMLRDGDVKEGQCTDTQYF.

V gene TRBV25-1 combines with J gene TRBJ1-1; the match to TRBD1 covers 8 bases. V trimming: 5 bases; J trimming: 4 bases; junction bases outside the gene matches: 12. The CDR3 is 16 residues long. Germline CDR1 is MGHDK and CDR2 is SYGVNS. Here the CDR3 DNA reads TGTGCCAGCAGTCCTACTCCCGGACAGGGAGGCACTGAAGCTTTCTTT. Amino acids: CASSPTPGQGGTEAFF.

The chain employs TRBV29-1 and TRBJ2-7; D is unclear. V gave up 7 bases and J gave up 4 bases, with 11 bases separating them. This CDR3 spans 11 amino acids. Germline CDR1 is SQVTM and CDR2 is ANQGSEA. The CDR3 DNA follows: TGCAGCGGGATACAGCATTACGAGCAGTACTTC. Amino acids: CSGIQHYEQYF.

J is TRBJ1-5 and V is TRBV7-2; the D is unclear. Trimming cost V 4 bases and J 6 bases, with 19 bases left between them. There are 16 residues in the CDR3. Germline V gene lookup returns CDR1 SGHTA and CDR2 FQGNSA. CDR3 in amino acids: CASSSRGGPQGQPQHF. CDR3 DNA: TGTGCCAGCAGCTCTCGGGGTGGGCCGCAAGGTCAGCCCCAGCATTTT.

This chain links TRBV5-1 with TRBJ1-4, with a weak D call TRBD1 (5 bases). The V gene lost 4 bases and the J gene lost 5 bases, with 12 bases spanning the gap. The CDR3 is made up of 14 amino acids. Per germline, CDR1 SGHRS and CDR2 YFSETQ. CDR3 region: CASSKGRENEKLFF. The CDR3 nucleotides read TGCGCCAGCAGCAAGGGACGGGAGAATGAAAAACTGTTTTTT. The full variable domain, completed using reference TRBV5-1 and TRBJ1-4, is KAGVTQTPRYLIKTRGQQVTLSCSPISGHRSVSWYQQTPGQGLQFLFEYFSETQRNKGNFPGRFSGRQFSNSRSEMNVSTLELGDSALYLCASSKGRENEKLFFGSGTQLSVL.

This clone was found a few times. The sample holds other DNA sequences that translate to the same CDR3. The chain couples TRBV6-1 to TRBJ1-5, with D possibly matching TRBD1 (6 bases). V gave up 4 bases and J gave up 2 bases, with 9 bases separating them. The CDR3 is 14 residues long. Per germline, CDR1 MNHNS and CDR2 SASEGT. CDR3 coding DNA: TGTGCCAGCAGTGCACAGGGAGGCAATCAGCCCCAGCATTTT. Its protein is CASSAQGGNQPQHF.

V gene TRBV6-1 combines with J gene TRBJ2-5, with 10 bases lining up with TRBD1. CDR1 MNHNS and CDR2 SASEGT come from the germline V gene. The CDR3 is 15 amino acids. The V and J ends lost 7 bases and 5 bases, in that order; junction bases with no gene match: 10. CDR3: CASTRDRGTWETQYF. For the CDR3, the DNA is TGTGCCAGCACCAGGGACAGGGGAACTTGGGAGACCCAGTACTTC.

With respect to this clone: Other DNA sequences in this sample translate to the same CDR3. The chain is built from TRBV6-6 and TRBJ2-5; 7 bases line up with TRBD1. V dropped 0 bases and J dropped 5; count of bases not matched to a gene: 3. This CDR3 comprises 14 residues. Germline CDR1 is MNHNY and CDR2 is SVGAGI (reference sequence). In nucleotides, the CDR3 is TGTGCCAGCAGTTACTCAGGGGGCGCGGAGACCCAGTACTTC. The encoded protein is CASSYSGGAETQYF.

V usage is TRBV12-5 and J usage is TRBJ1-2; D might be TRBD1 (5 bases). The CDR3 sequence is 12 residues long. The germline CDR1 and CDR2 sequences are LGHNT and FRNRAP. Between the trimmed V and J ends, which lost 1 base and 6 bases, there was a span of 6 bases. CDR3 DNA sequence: TGTGCTAGTGGTTTGGACAGGCATGGCTACACCTTC. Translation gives CASGLDRHGYTF.

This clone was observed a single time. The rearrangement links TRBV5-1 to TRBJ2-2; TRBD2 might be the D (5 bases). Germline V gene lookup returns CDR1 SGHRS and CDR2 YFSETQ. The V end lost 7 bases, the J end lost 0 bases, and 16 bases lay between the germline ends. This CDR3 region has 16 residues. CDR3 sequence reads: CASGGGATSNTGELFF. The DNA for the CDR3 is TGCGCCAGCGGAGGTGGCGCCACTTCGAACACCGGGGAGCTGTTTTTT.

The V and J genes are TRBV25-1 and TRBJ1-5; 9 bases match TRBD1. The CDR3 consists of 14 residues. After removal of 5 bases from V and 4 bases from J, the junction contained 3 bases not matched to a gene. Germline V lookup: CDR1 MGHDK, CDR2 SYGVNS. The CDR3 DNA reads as TGTGCCAGCAGTCCGGGACAGGGTAATCAGCCCCAGCATTTT. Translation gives CASSPGQGNQPQHF.

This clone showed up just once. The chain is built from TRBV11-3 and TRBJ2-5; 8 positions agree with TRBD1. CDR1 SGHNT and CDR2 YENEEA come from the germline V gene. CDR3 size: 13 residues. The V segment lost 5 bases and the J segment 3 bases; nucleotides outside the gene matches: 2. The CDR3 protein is CASSLTGEETQYF. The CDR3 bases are TGTGCCAGCAGCCTGACAGGGGAAGAGACCCAGTACTTC.

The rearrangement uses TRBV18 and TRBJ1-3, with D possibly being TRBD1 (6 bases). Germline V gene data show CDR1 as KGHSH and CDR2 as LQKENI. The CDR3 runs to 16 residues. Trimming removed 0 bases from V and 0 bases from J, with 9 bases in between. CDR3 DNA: TGTGCCAGCTCACCACCGAGGGGGTACTCTGGAAACACCATATATTTT. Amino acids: CASSPPRGYSGNTIYF.

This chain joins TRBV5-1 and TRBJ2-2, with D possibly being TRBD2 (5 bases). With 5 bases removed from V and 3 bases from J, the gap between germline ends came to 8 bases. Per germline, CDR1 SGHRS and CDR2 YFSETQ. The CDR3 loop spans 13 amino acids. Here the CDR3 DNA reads TGCGCCAGCAGTGCGAGGGACACCGGGGAGCTGTTTTTT. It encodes CASSARDTGELFF.

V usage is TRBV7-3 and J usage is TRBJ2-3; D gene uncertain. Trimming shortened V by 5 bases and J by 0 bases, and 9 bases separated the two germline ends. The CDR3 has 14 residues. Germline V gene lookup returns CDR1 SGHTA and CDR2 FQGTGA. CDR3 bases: TGTGCCAGCAGCCCCGTTGGGAGCACAGATACGCAGTATTTT. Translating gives CASSPVGSTDTQYF.

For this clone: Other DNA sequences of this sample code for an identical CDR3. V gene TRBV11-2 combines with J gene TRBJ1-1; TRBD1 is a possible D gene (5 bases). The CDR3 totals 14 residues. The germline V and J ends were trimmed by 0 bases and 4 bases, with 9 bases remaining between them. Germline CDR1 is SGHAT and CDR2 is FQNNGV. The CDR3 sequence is CASSLDGGGTEAFF. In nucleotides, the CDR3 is TGTGCCAGCAGCTTAGACGGCGGGGGCACTGAAGCTTTCTTT.

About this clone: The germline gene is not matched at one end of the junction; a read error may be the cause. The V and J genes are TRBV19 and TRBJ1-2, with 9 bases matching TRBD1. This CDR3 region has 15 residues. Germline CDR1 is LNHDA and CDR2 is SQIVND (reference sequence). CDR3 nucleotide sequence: TGTGCCAGTAGTAGGGCATATACAGGGGGCGACGGATCTGACTTC. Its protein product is CASSRAYTGGDGSDF.

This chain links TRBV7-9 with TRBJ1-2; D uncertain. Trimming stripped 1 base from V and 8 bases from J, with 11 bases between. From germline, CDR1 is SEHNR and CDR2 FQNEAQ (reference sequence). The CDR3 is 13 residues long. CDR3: CASSLGLDGGYTF. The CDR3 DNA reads TGTGCCAGCAGCTTAGGTCTGGATGGCGGCTACACCTTC.

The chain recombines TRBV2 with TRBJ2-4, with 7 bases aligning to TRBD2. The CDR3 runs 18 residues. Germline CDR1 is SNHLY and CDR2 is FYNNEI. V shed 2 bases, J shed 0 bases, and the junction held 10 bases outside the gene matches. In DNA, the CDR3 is TGTGCCAGCAGTGAAAATGTGGGAGGGCCGCTAGCCAAAAACATTCAGTACTTC. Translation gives CASSENVGGPLAKNIQYF.

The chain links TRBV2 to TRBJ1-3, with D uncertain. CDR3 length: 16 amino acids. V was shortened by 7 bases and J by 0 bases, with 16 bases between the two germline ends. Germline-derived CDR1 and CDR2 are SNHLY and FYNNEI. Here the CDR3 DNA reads TGTGCCAGCACAGGTCTTGGGTCCCCCTCTGGAAACACCATATATTTT. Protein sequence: CASTGLGSPSGNTIYF.

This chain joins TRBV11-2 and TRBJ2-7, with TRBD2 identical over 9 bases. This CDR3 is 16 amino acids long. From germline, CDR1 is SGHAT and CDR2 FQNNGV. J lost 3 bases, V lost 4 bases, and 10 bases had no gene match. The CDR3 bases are TGTGCCAGCAGCTCCTTCCGGGCGGGAGGGTTCTACGAGCAGTACTTC. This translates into CASSSFRAGGFYEQYF.

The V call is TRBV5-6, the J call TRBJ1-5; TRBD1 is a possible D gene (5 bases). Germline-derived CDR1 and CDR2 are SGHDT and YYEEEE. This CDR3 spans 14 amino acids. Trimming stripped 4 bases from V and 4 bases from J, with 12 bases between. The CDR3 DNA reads TGTGCCAGCAGCCCCCTAGGGGAAAATCAGCCCCAGCATTTT. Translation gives CASSPLGENQPQHF. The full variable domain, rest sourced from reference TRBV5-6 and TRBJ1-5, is DAGVTQSPTHLIKTRGQQVTLRCSPKSGHDTVSWYQQALGQGPQFIFQYYEEEERQRGNFPDRFSGHQFPNYSSELNVNALLLGDSALYLCASSPLGENQPQHFGDGTRLSIL.

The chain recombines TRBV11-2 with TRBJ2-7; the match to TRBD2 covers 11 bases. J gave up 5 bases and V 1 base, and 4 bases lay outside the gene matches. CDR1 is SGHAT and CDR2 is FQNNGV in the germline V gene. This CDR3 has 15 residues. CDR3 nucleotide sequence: TGTGCCAGCAGCTTAGTGGCTAGCGGGAGGAACGAGCAGTACTTC. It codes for CASSLVASGRNEQYF. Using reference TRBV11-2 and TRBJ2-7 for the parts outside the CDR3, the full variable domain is EAGVAQSPRYKIIEKRQSVAFWCNPISGHATLYWYQQILGQGPKLLIQFQNNGVVDDSQLPKDRFSAERLKGVDSTLKIQPAKLEDSAVYLCASSLVASGRNEQYFGPGTRLTVT.

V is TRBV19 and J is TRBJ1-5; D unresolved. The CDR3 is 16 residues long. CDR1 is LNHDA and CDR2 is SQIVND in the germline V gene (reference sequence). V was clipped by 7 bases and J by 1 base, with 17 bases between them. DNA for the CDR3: TGTGCCAGTACCCTCTGGGGAGGTAAGAGCAATCAGCCCCAGCATTTT. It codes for CASTLWGGKSNQPQHF. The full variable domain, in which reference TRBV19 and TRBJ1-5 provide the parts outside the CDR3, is DGGITQSPKYLFRKEGQNVTLSCEQNLNHDAMYWYRQDPGQGLRLIYYSQIVNDFQKGDIAEGYSVSREKKESFPLTVTSAQKNPTAFYLCASTLWGGKSNQPQHFGDGTRLSIL.

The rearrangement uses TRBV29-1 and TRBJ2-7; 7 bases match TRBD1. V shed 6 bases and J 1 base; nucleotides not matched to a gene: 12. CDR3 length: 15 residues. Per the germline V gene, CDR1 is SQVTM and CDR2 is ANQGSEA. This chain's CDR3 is CSVPGGPSSSYEQYF. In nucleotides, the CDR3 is TGCAGCGTCCCAGGGGGACCCTCGAGTTCCTACGAGCAGTACTTC.

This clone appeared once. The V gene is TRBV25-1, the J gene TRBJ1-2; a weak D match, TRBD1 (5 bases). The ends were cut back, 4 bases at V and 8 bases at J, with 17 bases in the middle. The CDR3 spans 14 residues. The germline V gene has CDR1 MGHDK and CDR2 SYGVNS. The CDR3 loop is CASSVPGPHKGYTF. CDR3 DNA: TGTGCCAGCAGTGTCCCGGGACCTCACAAAGGCTACACCTTC.

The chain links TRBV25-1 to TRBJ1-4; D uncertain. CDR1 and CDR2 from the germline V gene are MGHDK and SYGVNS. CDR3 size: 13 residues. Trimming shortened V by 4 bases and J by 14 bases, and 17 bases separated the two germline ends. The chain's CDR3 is CASSGPAARGLFF. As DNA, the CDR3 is TGTGCCAGCAGTGGCCCCGCCGCCCGGGGTCTGTTTTTT.